The entry that follows covers one T cell receptor beta chain sequence. The source of the sample is a study of control samples from healthy donors and cancer patients. CDR1 and CDR2 (germline): MNHEY, SVGAGI. The CDR3 has 15 amino acids. V was cut by 7 bases and J by 4 bases, with 20 bases left in between. Sequenced by immunoSEQ multiplex PCR; TCRdb stores in-frame clones only, minus some. This sample yields roughly 120,000 clones, of which about 93% are seen a single time; 1.7% belongs to the top ten. The clonotype originates from a man aged 45-60 years with head and neck cancer. This sequence joins TRBV6-5 and TRBJ2-7; maybe TRBD1 (7 bases). The sequenced sample consisted of PBMCs. CDR3 sequence: CASMGRRQGTYEQYF. The CDR3 nucleotides are TGTGCCAGCATGGGGAGGAGACAGGGAACATACGAGCAGTACTTC.